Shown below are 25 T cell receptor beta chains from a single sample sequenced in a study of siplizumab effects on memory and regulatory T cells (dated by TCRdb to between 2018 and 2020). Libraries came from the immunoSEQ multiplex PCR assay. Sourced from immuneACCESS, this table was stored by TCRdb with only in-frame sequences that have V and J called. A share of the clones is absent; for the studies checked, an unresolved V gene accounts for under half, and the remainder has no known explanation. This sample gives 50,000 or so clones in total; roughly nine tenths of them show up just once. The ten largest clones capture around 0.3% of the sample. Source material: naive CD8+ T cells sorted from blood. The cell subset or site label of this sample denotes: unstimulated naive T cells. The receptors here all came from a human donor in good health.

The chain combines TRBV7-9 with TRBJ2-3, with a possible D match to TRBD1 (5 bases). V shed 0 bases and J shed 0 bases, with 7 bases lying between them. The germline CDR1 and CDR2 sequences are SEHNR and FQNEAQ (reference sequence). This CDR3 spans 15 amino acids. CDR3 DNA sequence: TGTGCCAGCAGCTTAGCCCGACAGAGCACAGATACGCAGTATTTT. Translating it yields CASSLARQSTDTQYF.

The chain's CDR3 is CASREGWGERQYF. CDR3 in DNA: TGCGCCAGCAGGGAGGGTTGGGGTGAGAGGCAGTACTTC. V usage is TRBV5-1 and J usage is TRBJ2-7; TRBD2 might be the D (6 bases). CDR3 length: 13 residues. V lost 5 bases and J lost 9, with 18 bases in between. The germline gives CDR1 SGHRS, CDR2 YFSETQ. Supplemented by reference TRBV5-1 and TRBJ2-7, the full variable domain reads KAGVTQTPRYLIKTRGQQVTLSCSPISGHRSVSWYQQTPGQGLQFLFEYFSETQRNKGNFPGRFSGRQFSNSRSEMNVSTLELGDSALYLCASREGWGERQYFGPGTRLTVT.

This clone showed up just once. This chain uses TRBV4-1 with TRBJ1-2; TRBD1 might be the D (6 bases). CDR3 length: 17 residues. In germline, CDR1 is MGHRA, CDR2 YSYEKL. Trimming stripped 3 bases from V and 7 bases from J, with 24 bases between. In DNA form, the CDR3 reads TGCGCCAGCAGCCAGCTCCAGGGGCGATCCTTCTCGGGTGGCTACACCTTC. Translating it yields CASSQLQGRSFSGGYTF.

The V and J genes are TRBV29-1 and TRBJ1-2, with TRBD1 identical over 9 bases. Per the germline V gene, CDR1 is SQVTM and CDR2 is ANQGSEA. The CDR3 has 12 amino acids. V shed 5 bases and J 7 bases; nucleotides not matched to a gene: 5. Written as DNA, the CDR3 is TGCAGCGTTTTGGGACAGGGAAGTGGCTACACCTTC. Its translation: CSVLGQGSGYTF.

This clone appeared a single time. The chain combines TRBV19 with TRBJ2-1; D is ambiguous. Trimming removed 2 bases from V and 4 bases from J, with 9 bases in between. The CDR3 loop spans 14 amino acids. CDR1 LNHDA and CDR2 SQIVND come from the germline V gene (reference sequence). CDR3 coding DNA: TGTGCCAGTAGTATAACTGGCTCTTACAATGAGCAGTTCTTC. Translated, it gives CASSITGSYNEQFF.

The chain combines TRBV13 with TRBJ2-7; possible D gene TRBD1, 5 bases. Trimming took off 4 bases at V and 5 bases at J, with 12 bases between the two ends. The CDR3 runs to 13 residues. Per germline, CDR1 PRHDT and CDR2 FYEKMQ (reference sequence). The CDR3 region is CASSSPRVHEQYF. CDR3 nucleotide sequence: TGTGCCAGCAGCTCCCCCAGGGTCCACGAGCAGTACTTC.

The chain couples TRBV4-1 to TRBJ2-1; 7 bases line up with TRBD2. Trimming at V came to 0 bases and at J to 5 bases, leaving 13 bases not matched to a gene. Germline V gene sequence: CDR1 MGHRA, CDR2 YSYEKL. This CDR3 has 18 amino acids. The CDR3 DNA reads TGCGCCAGCAGCCAAGAACCCAAAGTGAGCGGGGCAGACAATGAGCAGTTCTTC. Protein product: CASSQEPKVSGADNEQFF.

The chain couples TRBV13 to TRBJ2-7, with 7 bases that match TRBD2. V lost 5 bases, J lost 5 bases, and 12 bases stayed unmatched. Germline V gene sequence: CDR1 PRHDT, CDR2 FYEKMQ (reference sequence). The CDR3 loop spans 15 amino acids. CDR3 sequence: CASSRSGGVGHEQYF. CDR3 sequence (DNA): TGTGCCAGCAGCCGGAGTGGGGGGGTCGGGCACGAGCAGTACTTC.

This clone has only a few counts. The CDR3 DNA reads TGTGCCAGCAGACCGGAAGGACCCTACGAGCAGTACTTC. This translates into CASRPEGPYEQYF. This chain joins TRBV2 and TRBJ2-7; D is ambiguous. The germline V and J ends were trimmed by 6 bases and 2 bases, with 11 bases remaining between them. The V gene's germline CDR1 is SNHLY and CDR2 FYNNEI. The CDR3 runs to 13 residues.

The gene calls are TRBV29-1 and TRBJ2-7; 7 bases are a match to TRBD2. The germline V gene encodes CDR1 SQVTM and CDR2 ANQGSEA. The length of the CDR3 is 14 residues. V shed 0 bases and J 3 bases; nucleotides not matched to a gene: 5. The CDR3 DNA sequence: TGCAGCGTTGAAGAGGAGGCTAGCGGCTACGAGCAGTACTTC. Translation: CSVEEEASGYEQYF.

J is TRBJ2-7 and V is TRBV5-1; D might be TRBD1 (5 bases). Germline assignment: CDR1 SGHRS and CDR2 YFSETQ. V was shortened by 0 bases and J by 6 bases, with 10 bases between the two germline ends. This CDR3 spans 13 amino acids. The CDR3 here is CASSLVAGLEQYF. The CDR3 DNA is TGCGCCAGCAGCTTGGTTGCAGGGCTCGAGCAGTACTTC.

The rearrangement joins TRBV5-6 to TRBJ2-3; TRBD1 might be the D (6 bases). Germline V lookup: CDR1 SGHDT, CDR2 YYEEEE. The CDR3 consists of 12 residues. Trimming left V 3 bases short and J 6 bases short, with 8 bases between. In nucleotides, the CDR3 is TGTGCCAGCAGCTCAGGGGTGGATACGCAGTATTTT. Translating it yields CASSSGVDTQYF. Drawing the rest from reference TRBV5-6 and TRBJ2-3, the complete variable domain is DAGVTQSPTHLIKTRGQQVTLRCSPKSGHDTVSWYQQALGQGPQFIFQYYEEEERQRGNFPDRFSGHQFPNYSSELNVNALLLGDSALYLCASSSGVDTQYFGPGTRLTVL.

The CDR3 protein is CASTLRETYSYEQYF. CDR3 in DNA: TGTGCCAGCACCTTACGGGAAACATACTCCTACGAGCAGTACTTC. This chain joins TRBV27 and TRBJ2-7, with D perhaps TRBD2 (5 bases). The CDR3 extends over 15 amino acids. Per germline, CDR1 MNHEY and CDR2 SMNVEV (reference sequence). V was pared by 7 bases and J by 0 bases, with 16 bases between.

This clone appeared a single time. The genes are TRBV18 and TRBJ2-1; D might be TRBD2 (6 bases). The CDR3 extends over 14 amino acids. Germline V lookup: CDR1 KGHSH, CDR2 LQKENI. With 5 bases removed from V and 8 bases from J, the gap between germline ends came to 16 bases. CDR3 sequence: CASSTNSGVDEQFF. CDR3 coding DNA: TGTGCCAGCTCAACCAATTCGGGGGTCGATGAGCAGTTCTTC.

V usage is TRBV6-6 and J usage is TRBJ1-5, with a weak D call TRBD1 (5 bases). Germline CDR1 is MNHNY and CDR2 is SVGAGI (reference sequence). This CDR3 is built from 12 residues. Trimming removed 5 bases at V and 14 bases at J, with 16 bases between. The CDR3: CASSQKGPVEHF. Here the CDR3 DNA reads TGTGCCAGCAGTCAGAAGGGGCCGGTAGAGCATTTT.

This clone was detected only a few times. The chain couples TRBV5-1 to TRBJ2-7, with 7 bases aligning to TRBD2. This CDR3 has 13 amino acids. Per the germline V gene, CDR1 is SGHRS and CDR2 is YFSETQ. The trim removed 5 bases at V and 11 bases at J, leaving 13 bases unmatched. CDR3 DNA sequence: TGCGCCAGCAGAATAGCTTCTGCGGGGGAGGAGTACTTC. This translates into CASRIASAGEEYF.

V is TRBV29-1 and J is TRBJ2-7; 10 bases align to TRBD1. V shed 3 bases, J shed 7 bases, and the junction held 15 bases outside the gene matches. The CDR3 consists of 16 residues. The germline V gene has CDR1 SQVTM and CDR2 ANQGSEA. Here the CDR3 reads CSVEGTGVRSGGEQYF. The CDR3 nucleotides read TGCAGCGTTGAGGGGACAGGGGTCCGGTCGGGGGGTGAGCAGTACTTC.

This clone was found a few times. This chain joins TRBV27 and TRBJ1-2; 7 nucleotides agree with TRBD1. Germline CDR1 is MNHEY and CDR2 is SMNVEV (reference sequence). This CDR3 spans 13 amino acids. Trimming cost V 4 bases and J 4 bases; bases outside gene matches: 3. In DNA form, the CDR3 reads TGTGCCAGCAGTTCGACAGGGTTCTATGGCTACACCTTC. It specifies CASSSTGFYGYTF.

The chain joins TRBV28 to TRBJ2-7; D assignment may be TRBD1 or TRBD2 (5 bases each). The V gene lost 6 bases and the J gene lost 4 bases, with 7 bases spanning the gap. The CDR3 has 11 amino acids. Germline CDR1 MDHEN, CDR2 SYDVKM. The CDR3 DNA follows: TGTGCCAGCAGGAGGGGTTACGAGCAGTACTTC. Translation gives CASRRGYEQYF.

The CDR3 coding sequence is TGTGAAAGCAAAGGGGGGGACTCCTACGAGCAGTACTTC. This codes for CESKGGDSYEQYF. This chain connects TRBV2 to TRBJ2-7, with D possibly being TRBD2 (7 bases). Per the germline V gene, CDR1 is SNHLY and CDR2 is FYNNEI. CDR3 length: 13 residues.

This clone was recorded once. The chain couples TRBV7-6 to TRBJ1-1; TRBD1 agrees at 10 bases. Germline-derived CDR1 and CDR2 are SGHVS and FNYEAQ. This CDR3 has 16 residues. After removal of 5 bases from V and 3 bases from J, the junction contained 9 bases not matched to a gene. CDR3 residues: CASSPGAGTGDTEAFF. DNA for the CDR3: TGTGCCAGCAGCCCAGGGGCCGGGACAGGGGACACTGAAGCTTTCTTT.

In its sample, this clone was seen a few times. The DNA for the CDR3 is TGTGCCAGTAGTATGGACAGTGTTGAAGCTTTCTTT. Translated, it gives CASSMDSVEAFF. This sequence joins TRBV19 and TRBJ1-1; a possible D gene is TRBD1 (6 bases). Trimming cost V 3 bases and J 7 bases, with 9 bases left between them. CDR1 is LNHDA and CDR2 is SQIVND in the germline V gene (reference sequence). This CDR3 is 12 amino acids long.

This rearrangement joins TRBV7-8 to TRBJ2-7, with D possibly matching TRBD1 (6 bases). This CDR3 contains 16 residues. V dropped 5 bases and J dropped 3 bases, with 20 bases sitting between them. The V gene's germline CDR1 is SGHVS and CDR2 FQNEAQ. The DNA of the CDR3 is TGTGCCAGCAGCCCCCATCTCGGGACACCCGACTACGAGCAGTACTTC. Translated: CASSPHLGTPDYEQYF.

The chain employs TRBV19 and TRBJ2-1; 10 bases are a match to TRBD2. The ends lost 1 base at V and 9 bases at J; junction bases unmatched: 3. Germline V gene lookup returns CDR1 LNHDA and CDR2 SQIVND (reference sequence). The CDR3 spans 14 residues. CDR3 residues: CASSIASGGSEQFF. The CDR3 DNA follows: TGTGCCAGTAGTATAGCTAGCGGGGGATCTGAGCAGTTCTTC.

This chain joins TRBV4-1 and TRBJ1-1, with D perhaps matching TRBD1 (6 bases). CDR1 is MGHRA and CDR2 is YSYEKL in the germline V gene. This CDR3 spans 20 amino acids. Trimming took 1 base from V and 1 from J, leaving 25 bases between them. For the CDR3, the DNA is TGCGCCAGCAGCCAAGTTCCCTGGGGACGGACAGCCTCGGAGAACACTGAAGCTTTCTTT. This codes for CASSQVPWGRTASENTEAFF.